The 24 T cell receptor beta chains listed next were all sequenced from one sample in a study of shared clonotypes between healthy human individuals. Using immunoSEQ multiplex PCR, the repertoire was profiled, and TCRdb retains in-frame clones only, with some absent. The sample includes approximately 500,000 clones, over 75% seen only once; the top ten take about an eighth. Sequenced material: PBMCs. These receptors came from a woman between 35 and 50 years old in good health. Some clones in this sample may be carry-over from other donors' samples.

This sequence joins TRBV9 and TRBJ2-5; no firm D call. The CDR3 has 14 residues. Germline lookup yields CDR1 SGDLS and CDR2 YYNGEE. The V end lost 4 bases, the J end lost 2 bases, and 12 bases lay between the germline ends. Written as DNA, the CDR3 is TGTGCCAGCAGCCTACAGAGCGAACAAGAGACCCAGTACTTC. Translating it yields CASSLQSEQETQYF.

CDR3 nucleotides: TGTGCCAGCAGCCAATGGACAGGGGTGGCTAGCGGGAGGGCCGATGAGCAGTTCTTC. This sequence encodes CASSQWTGVASGRADEQFF. V is TRBV4-2 and J is TRBJ2-1; 12 bases map to TRBD2. V gave up 2 bases and J gave up 8 bases; unmatched junction bases: 16. Germline values: CDR1 LGHNA, CDR2 YNFKEQ. This CDR3 spans 19 amino acids.

V usage is TRBV19 and J usage is TRBJ2-4; D unclear. The CDR3 covers 11 residues. Trimming removed 6 bases at V and 6 bases at J, with 6 bases between. CDR1 LNHDA and CDR2 SQIVND come from the germline V gene (reference sequence). CDR3 nucleotides: TGTGCCAGTAGGGCTGGAAACATTCAGTACTTC. It specifies CASRAGNIQYF.

The V gene is TRBV10-3, the J gene TRBJ2-1, with TRBD2 identical over 7 bases. Germline CDR1 is ENHRY and CDR2 is SYGVKD. With 6 bases clipped from V and 6 bases from J, the junction kept 5 bases outside the gene matches. The CDR3 has 13 amino acids. Here the CDR3 reads CAISAGLLNEQFF. CDR3 nucleotide sequence: TGTGCCATCAGCGCGGGACTACTCAATGAGCAGTTCTTC.

This chain joins TRBV6-1 and TRBJ1-5, with D maybe TRBD1 (6 bases). V lost 5 bases to trimming and J lost 2 bases, with 10 bases between them. This CDR3 has 14 residues. CDR1 and CDR2 from the germline V gene are MNHNS and SASEGT. CDR3: CASSPRGGNQPQHF. The CDR3 region has the DNA TGTGCCAGCAGTCCCAGGGGTGGCAATCAGCCCCAGCATTTT.

The V call is TRBV10-3, the J call TRBJ2-2, with 13 bases that match TRBD2. Germline V CDR1 and CDR2: ENHRY, SYGVKD. The CDR3 has 16 amino acids. The V and J ends lost 6 bases and 6 bases, in that order; junction bases with no gene match: 7. The CDR3 DNA reads as TGTGCCATCAGACCAGGACTAGCGGGAGCCGCCGGGGAGCTGTTTTTT. Protein: CAIRPGLAGAAGELFF.

The genes are TRBV7-9 and TRBJ2-7, with unresolved D. V lost 1 base to trimming and J lost 2 bases, with 3 bases between them. The germline gives CDR1 SEHNR, CDR2 FQNEAQ (reference sequence). This CDR3 has 12 amino acids. The CDR3 is CASSLETYEQYF. CDR3 sequence (DNA): TGTGCCAGCAGCTTAGAAACCTACGAGCAGTACTTC.

This sequence joins TRBV25-1 and TRBJ1-1, with D perhaps matching TRBD1 (5 bases). The ends were cut back, 4 bases at V and 1 base at J, with 10 bases in the middle. Germline assignment: CDR1 MGHDK and CDR2 SYGVNS. This CDR3 spans 14 amino acids. The CDR3 sequence: CASSGGRPNTEAFF. In DNA form, the CDR3 reads TGTGCCAGCAGTGGGGGACGGCCGAACACTGAAGCTTTCTTT. The full variable domain, with the rest looked up from reference TRBV25-1 and TRBJ1-1, is EADIYQTPRYLVIGTGKKITLECSQTMGHDKMYWYQQDPGMELHLIHYSYGVNSTEKGDLSSESTVSRIRTEHFPLTLESARPSHTSQYLCASSGGRPNTEAFFGQGTRLTVV.

The chain recombines TRBV6-6 with TRBJ2-5; D ambiguous. CDR3 length equals 12 residues. The V gene lost 5 bases and the J gene lost 3 bases, with 7 bases spanning the gap. Germline CDR1 is MNHNY and CDR2 is SVGAGI (reference sequence). CDR3: CASSNREETQYF. The CDR3 DNA reads as TGTGCCAGCAGTAACCGCGAAGAGACCCAGTACTTC.

The chain has TRBV7-9 and TRBJ1-4, with D unresolved. The germline gives CDR1 SEHNR, CDR2 FQNEAQ (reference sequence). The CDR3 spans 14 residues. V lost 5 bases, J lost 7 bases, and 14 bases lay in between. The CDR3 DNA sequence: TGTGCCAGCAGCCGCCGGAGTCTCGGTGAAAAACTGTTTTTT. The encoded protein is CASSRRSLGEKLFF.

This clone was seen just once. J is TRBJ1-2 and V is TRBV1; TRBD1 reflects the table's D call only, with no check against the DNA. TRBV1 is marked as a pseudogene. This CDR3 spans 15 amino acids. CDR3 DNA: TGCACCAGCAGCCCTCCGGGACAGGGGAAGGTTGGCTACACCTTC. Amino acids: CTSSPPGQGKVGYTF.

This clone was counted only a few times. The J gene is TRBJ1-5, the V gene TRBV19, with TRBD1 identical over 10 bases. From germline, CDR1 is LNHDA and CDR2 SQIVND (reference sequence). CDR3 length equals 18 residues. Trimming at V came to 3 bases and at J to 0 bases, leaving 8 bases not matched to a gene. The CDR3 DNA is TGTGCCAGTAGTATGGGACAGGGGACCGACCATAGCAATCAGCCCCAGCATTTT. Its translation: CASSMGQGTDHSNQPQHF.

This chain uses TRBV30 with TRBJ2-2, with D uncertain. V lost 2 bases, J lost 8 bases, and 12 bases lay in between. The CDR3 spans 13 residues. Looked up from germline, CDR1 is GTSNPN and CDR2 is SVGIG (reference sequence). The CDR3 loop reads CAWSPGLRGELFF. The CDR3 region has the DNA TGTGCCTGGAGTCCCGGGCTAAGAGGGGAGCTGTTTTTT.

The CDR3 reads CASRLTSGTDTQYF. In DNA form, the CDR3 reads TGTGCCAGCAGGCTGACTAGCGGCACAGATACGCAGTATTTT. The rearrangement links TRBV7-9 to TRBJ2-3, with 8 bases fitting TRBD2. V lost 6 bases and J lost 1; bases outside the gene matches: 3. The CDR3 spans 14 residues. Germline loops: CDR1 SEHNR, CDR2 FQNEAQ (reference sequence). Drawing the rest from reference TRBV7-9 and TRBJ2-3, the complete variable domain is DTGVSQNPRHKITKRGQNVTFRCDPISEHNRLYWYRQTLGQGPEFLTYFQNEAQLEKSRLLSDRFSAERPKGSFSTLEIQRTEQGDSAMYLCASRLTSGTDTQYFGPGTRLTVL.

This clone was seen just once. The J gene is TRBJ2-2, the V gene TRBV7-9; a weak D match, TRBD1 (5 bases). Looked up from germline, CDR1 is SEHNR and CDR2 is FQNEAQ (reference sequence). This CDR3 has 16 amino acids. The germline V and J ends were trimmed by 0 bases and 1 base, with 9 bases remaining between them. CDR3 in DNA: TGTGCCAGCAGCTTAGCGCAGCAGGGGAACACCGGGGAGCTGTTTTTT. Amino acid sequence: CASSLAQQGNTGELFF.

The chain recombines TRBV5-1 with TRBJ2-1, with 10 positions matching TRBD2. The CDR3 length is 13 residues. V lost 2 bases to trimming and J lost 15 bases; unmatched junction nucleotides: 8. Per germline, CDR1 SGHRS and CDR2 YFSETQ. The chain's CDR3 is CASSLSSGRALFF. The CDR3 DNA follows: TGCGCCAGCAGCTTATCGAGCGGGAGGGCCCTGTTCTTC. The variable domain in full, with the rest retrieved from reference TRBV5-1 and TRBJ2-1, is KAGVTQTPRYLIKTRGQQVTLSCSPISGHRSVSWYQQTPGQGLQFLFEYFSETQRNKGNFPGRFSGRQFSNSRSEMNVSTLELGDSALYLCASSLSSGRALFFGPGTRLTVL.

The chain joins TRBV6-5 to TRBJ2-7; 9 bases fit TRBD1. CDR1 and CDR2 from the germline V gene are MNHEY and SVGAGI. The junction had 7 bases not matched to a gene; V was cut back by 4 bases and J by 3 bases. CDR3 size: 15 residues. The CDR3 reads CASSLAPGQGYEQYF. The CDR3 nucleotides read TGTGCCAGCAGTTTGGCCCCGGGACAGGGCTACGAGCAGTACTTC.

This clone has a single count. This rearrangement joins TRBV5-1 to TRBJ2-1, with D tentatively TRBD1 (5 bases). The CDR3 has 14 amino acids. V was shortened by 1 base and J by 8 bases, with 13 bases between the two germline ends. Germline V gives CDR1 SGHRS, CDR2 YFSETQ. The CDR3 nucleotides read TGCGCCAGCAGCTTGTATTCGTCCAGGGATGAGCAGTTCTTC. It translates to CASSLYSSRDEQFF.

The chain uses TRBV7-9 and TRBJ2-7; TRBD1 matches 7 bases. Trimming removed 6 bases from V and 3 bases from J; junction bases left unmatched: 11. This CDR3 contains 15 residues. Germline V gene lookup returns CDR1 SEHNR and CDR2 FQNEAQ (reference sequence). The CDR3 sequence is CASSSVHRQGYEQYF. The CDR3 nucleotides read TGTGCCAGCAGTTCCGTCCATAGACAGGGCTACGAGCAGTACTTC.

The genes are TRBV2 and TRBJ1-2, with D unclear. V was trimmed by 10 bases and J by 3 bases, leaving 12 bases between them. Germline V CDR1 and CDR2: SNHLY, FYNNEI. The CDR3 length is 12 residues. DNA for the CDR3: TGTGCCACCTTACAGAACCACTATGGCTACACCTTC. Its translation: CATLQNHYGYTF.

The genes are TRBV2 and TRBJ2-7; 10 bases are shared with TRBD1. The CDR3 contains 15 residues. Germline assignment: CDR1 SNHLY and CDR2 FYNNEI. The J segment lost 3 bases and the V segment lost 7 bases, leaving 9 bases of the junction unmatched. The DNA for the CDR3 is TGTGCCAGCACCAGAGGACAGGGGGGGATCTACGAGCAGTACTTC. Translating it yields CASTRGQGGIYEQYF.

The rearrangement links TRBV10-2 to TRBJ1-4, with a possible D match to TRBD1 (5 bases). Trimming pared 7 bases from V and 6 bases from J, leaving 12 bases between. The CDR3 is 13 residues long. The germline CDR1 and CDR2 sequences are WSHSY and SAAADI. DNA of the CDR3: TGCGCCAGCACCGGGACGGATCATGAAAAACTGTTTTTT. As protein: CASTGTDHEKLFF.

This clone was picked up a small number of times. The rearrangement links TRBV5-1 to TRBJ2-3; D unclear. Deletions cut 2 bases from V and 2 bases from J, with 12 bases between. CDR1 and CDR2 from the germline V gene are SGHRS and YFSETQ. The CDR3 sequence is 15 residues long. The CDR3 is CASSFSDGSTDTQYF. As DNA, the CDR3 is TGCGCCAGCAGCTTCTCGGACGGCTCCACAGATACGCAGTATTTT.

The V and J genes are TRBV28 and TRBJ1-2; 7 positions agree with TRBD1. In germline, CDR1 is MDHEN, CDR2 SYDVKM. The CDR3 runs 15 residues. The trim removed 8 bases at V and 4 bases at J, leaving 13 bases unmatched. CDR3 protein: CASSGSRTGSYGYTF. The CDR3 DNA is TGTGCCAGCTCCGGTTCTAGGACAGGCTCCTATGGCTACACCTTC.